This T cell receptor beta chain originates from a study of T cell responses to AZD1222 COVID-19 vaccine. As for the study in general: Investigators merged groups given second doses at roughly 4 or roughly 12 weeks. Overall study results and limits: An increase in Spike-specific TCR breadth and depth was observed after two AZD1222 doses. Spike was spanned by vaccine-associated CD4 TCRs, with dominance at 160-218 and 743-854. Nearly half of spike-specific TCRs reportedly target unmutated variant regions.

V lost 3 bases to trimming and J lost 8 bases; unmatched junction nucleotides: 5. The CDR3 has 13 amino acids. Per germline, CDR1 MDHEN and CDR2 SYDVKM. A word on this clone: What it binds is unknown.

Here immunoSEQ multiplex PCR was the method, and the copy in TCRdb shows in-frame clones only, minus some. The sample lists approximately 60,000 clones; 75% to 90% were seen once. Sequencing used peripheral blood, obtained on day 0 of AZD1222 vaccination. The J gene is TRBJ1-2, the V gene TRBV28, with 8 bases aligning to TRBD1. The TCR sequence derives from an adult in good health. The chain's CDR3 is CASSFLRGRGYTF. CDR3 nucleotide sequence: TGTGCCAGCAGTTTTCTCAGGGGGCGGGGCTACACCTTC.